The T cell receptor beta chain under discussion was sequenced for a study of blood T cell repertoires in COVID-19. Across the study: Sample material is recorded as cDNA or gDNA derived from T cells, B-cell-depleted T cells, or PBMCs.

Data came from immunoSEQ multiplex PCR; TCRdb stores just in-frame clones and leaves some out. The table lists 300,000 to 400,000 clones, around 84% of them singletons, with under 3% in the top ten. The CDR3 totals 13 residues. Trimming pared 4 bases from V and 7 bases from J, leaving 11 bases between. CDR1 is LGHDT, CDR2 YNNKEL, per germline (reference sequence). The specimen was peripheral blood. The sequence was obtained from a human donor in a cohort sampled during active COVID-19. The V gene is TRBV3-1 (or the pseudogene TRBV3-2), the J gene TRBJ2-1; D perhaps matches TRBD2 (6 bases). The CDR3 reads CASSLGLSNEQFF. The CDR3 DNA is TGTGCCAGCAGCCTAGGACTATCGAATGAGCAGTTCTTC.